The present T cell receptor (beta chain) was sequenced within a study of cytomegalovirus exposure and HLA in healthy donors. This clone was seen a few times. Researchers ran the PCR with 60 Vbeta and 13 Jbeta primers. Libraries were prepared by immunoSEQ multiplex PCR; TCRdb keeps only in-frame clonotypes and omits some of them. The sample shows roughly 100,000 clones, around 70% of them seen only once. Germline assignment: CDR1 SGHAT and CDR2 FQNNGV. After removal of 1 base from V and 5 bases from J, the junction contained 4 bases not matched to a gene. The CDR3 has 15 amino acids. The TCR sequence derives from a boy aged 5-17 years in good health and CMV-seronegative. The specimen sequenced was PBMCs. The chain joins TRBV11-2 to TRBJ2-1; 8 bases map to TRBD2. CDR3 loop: CASSLASGRNNEQFF. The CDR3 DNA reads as TGTGCCAGCAGCTTAGCTAGCGGGCGAAACAATGAGCAGTTCTTC. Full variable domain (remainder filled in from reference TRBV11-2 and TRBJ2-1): EAGVAQSPRYKIIEKRQSVAFWCNPISGHATLYWYQQILGQGPKLLIQFQNNGVVDDSQLPKDRFSAERLKGVDSTLKIQPAKLEDSAVYLCASSLASGRNNEQFFGPGTRLTVL.